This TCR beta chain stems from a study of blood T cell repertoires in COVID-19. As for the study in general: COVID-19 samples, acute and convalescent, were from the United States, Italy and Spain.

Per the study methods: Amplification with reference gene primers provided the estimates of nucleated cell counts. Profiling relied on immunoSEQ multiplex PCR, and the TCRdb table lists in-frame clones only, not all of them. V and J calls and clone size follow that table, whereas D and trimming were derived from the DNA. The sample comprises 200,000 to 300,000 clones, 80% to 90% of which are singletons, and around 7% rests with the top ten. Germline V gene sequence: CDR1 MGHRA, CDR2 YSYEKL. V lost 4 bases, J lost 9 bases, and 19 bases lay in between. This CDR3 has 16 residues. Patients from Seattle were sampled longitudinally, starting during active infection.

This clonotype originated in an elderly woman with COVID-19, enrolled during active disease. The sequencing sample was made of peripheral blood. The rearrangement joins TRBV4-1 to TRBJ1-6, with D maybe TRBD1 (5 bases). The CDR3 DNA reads TGCGCCAGCAGCCTGGGGCCCCTTCGACTCAGTTCACCCCTCCACTTT. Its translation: CASSLGPLRLSSPLHF.